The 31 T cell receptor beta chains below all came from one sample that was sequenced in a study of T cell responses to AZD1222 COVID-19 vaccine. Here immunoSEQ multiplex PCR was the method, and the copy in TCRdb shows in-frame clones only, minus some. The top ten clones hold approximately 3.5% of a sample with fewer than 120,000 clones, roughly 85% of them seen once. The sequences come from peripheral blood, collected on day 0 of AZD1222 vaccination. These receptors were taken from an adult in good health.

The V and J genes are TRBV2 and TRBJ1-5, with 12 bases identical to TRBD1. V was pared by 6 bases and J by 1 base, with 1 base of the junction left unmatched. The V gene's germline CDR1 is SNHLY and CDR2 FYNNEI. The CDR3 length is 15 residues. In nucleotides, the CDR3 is TGTGCCAGCAGGGGACAGGGGGCAAGCAATCAGCCCCAGCATTTT. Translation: CASRGQGASNQPQHF.

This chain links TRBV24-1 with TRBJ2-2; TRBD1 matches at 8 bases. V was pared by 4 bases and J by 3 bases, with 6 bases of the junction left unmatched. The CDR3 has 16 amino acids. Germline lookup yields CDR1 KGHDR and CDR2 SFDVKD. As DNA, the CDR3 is TGTGCCACCAGTGACCGGGACAGGTTTTACACCGGGGAGCTGTTTTTT. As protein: CATSDRDRFYTGELFF.

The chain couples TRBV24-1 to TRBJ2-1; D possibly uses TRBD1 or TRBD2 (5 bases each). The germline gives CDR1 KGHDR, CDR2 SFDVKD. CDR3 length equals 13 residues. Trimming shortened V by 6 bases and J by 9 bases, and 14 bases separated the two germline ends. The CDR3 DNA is TGTGCCACCAGTTTGGGGGTCGGGGTTGAGCAGTTCTTC. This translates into CATSLGVGVEQFF.

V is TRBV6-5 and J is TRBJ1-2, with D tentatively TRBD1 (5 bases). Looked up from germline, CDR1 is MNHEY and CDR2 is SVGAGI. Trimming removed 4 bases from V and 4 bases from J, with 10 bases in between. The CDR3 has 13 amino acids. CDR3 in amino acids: CASSLGASYGYTF. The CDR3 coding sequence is TGTGCCAGCAGTTTAGGGGCTTCCTATGGCTACACCTTC.

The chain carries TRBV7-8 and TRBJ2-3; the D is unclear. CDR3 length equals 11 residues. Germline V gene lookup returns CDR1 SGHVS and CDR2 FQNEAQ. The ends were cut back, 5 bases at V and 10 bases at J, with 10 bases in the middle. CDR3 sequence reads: CASSLPGPQYF. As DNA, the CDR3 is TGTGCCAGCAGCCTTCCTGGTCCGCAGTATTTT.

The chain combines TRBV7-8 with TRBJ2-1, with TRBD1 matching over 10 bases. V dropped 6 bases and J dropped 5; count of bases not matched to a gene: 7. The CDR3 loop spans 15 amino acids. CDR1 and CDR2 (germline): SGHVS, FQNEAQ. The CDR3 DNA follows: TGTGCCAGCAGGACGTTTGGGACAGGGGACAATGAGCAGTTCTTC. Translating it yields CASRTFGTGDNEQFF. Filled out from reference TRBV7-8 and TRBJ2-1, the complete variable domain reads GAGVSQSPRYKVAKRGQDVALRCDPISGHVSLFWYQQALGQGPEFLTYFQNEAQLDKSGLPSDRFFAERPEGSVSTLKIQRTQQEDSAVYLCASRTFGTGDNEQFFGPGTRLTVL.

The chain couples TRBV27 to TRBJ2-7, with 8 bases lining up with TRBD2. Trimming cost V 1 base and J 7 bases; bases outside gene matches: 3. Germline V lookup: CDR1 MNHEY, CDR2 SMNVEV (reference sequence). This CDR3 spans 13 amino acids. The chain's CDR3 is CASSLFRGGEQYF. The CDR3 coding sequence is TGTGCCAGCAGTTTATTTCGGGGGGGTGAGCAGTACTTC.

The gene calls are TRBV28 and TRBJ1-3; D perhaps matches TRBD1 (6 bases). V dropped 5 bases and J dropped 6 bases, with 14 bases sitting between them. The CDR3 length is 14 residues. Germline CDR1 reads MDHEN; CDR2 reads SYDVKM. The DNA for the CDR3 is TGTGCCAGCAGTCCCTCGAGGGGGGTAAACACCATATATTTT. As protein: CASSPSRGVNTIYF.

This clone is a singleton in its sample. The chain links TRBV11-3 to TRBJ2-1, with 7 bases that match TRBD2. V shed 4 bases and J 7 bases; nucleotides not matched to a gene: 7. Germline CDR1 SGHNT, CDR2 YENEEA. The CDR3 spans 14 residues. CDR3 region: CASSSLSGGNEQFF. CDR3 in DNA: TGTGCCAGCAGCTCCTTGTCCGGGGGGAATGAGCAGTTCTTC.

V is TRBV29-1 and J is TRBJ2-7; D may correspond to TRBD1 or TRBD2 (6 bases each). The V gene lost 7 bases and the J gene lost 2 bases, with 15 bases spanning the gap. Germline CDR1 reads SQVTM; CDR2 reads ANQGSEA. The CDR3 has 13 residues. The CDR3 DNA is TGCAGCGCCAATACAGGGAGGACCTACGAGCAGTACTTC. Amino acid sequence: CSANTGRTYEQYF.

Written as DNA, the CDR3 is TGCGCCAGCAGCCCCGAGGGGGCGACCCCCTACGAGCAGTACTTC. Amino acid sequence: CASSPEGATPYEQYF. This chain joins TRBV4-1 and TRBJ2-7; 7 nucleotides match TRBD1. V dropped 4 bases and J dropped 2; count of bases not matched to a gene: 8. The CDR3 spans 15 residues. CDR1 is MGHRA and CDR2 is YSYEKL in the germline V gene.

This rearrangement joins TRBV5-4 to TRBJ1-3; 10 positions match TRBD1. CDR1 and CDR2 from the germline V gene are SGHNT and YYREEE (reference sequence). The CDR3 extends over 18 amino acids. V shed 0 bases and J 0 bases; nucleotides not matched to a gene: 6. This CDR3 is CASSLGQGAINSGNTIYF. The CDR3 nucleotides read TGTGCCAGCAGCTTGGGACAGGGGGCTATTAACTCTGGAAACACCATATATTTT.

The CDR3 bases are TGTGCCAGCAGCTTGGACAGGGGGAATTCACCCCTCCACTTT. It codes for CASSLDRGNSPLHF. The gene calls are TRBV5-4 and TRBJ1-6; 8 positions match TRBD1. Germline assignment: CDR1 SGHNT and CDR2 YYREEE (reference sequence). V gave up 0 bases and J gave up 7 bases; unmatched junction bases: 0. The CDR3 has 14 amino acids.

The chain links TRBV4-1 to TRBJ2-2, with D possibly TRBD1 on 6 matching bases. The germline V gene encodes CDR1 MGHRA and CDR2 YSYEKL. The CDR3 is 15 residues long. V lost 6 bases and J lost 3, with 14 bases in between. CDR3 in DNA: TGCGCCAGCAGGCCCCAGGGGCGGGACACCGGGGAGCTGTTTTTT. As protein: CASRPQGRDTGELFF.

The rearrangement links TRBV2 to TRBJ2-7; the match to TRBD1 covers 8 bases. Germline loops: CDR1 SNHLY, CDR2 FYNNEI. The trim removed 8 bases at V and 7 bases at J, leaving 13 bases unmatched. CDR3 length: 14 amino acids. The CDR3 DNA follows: TGTGCCAGCTCTAAACAGGGGGGATTGGGGGAGCAGTACTTC. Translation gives CASSKQGGLGEQYF.

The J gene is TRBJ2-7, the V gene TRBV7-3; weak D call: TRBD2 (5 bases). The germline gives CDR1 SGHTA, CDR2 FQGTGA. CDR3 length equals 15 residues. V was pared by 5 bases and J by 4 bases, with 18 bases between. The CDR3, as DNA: TGTGCCAGCAGCCCCTCTGGACTGAGCGGTTACGAGCAGTACTTC. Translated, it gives CASSPSGLSGYEQYF.

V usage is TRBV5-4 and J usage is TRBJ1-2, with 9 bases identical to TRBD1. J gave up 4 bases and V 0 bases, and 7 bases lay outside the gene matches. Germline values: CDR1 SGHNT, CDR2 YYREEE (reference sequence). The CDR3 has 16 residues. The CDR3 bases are TGTGCCAGCAGCTTGGGGGGTACAGGGGGCGCCTATGGCTACACCTTC. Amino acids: CASSLGGTGGAYGYTF.

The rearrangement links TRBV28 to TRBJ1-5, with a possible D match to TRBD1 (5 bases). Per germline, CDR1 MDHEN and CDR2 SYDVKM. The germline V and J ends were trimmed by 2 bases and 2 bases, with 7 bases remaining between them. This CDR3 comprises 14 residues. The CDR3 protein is CASSLTGGNQPQHF. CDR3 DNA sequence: TGTGCCAGCAGTTTAACAGGAGGCAATCAGCCCCAGCATTTT.

The CDR3 DNA is TGTGCCAGCAGGTTGGGGGGCACTCAGCCCCAGCATTTT. Its translation: CASRLGGTQPQHF. The J gene is TRBJ1-5, the V gene TRBV28; weak D call: TRBD1 (6 bases). The CDR3 runs 13 residues. The V and J ends lost 6 bases and 6 bases respectively, with 12 bases between them. Germline V CDR1 and CDR2: MDHEN, SYDVKM.

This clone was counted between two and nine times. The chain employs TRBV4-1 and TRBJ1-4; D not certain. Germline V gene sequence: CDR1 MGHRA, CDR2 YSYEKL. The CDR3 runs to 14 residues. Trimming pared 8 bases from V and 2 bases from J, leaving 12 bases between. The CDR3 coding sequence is TGCGCCAGCCGCGATCAACGGACTAATGAAAAACTGTTTTTT. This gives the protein CASRDQRTNEKLFF.

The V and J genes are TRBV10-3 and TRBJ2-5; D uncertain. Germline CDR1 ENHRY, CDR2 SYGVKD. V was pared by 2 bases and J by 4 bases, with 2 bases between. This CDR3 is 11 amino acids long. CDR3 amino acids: CAISERETQYF. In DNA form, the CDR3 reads TGTGCCATCAGTGAGAGAGAGACCCAGTACTTC.

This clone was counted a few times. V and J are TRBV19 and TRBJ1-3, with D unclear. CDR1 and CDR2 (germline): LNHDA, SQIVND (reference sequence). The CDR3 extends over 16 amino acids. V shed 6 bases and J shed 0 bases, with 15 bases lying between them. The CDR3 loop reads CASRGGFASSGNTIYF. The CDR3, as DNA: TGTGCCAGTAGGGGAGGTTTTGCGAGCTCTGGAAACACCATATATTTT.

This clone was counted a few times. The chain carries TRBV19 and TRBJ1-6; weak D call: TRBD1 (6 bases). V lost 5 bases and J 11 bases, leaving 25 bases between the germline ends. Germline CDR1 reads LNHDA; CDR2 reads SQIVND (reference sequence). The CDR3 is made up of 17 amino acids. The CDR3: CASSPPPGGARTAPLHF. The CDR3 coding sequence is TGTGCCAGTAGTCCCCCCCCCGGGGGGGCCCGAACGGCACCCCTCCACTTT.

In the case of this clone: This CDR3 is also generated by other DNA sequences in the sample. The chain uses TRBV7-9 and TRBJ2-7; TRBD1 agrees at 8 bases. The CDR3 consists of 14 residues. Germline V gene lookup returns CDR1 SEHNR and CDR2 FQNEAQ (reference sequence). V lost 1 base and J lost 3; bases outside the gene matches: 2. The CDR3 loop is CASSLGGTGYEQYF. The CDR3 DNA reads TGTGCCAGCAGCTTAGGAGGGACAGGCTACGAGCAGTACTTC.

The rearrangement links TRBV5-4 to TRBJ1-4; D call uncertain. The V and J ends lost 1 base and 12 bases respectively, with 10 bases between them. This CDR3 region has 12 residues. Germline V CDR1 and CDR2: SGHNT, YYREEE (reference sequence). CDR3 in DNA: TGTGCCAGCAGCTTGTTCTTAGCGGAACTGTTTTTT. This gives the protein CASSLFLAELFF.

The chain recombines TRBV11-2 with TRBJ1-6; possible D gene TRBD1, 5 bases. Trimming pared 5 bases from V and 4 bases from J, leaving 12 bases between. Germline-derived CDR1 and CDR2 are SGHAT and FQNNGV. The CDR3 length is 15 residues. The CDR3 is CASSAGGDYNSPLHF. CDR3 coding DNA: TGTGCCAGCAGCGCCGGAGGGGATTATAATTCACCCCTCCACTTT.

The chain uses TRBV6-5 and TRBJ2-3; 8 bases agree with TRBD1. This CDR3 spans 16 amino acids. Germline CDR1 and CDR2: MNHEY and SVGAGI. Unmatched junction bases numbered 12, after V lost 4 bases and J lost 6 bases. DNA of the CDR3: TGTGCCAGCAGTTTGCAGGGGGCGCGTTTATTTGATACGCAGTATTTT. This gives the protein CASSLQGARLFDTQYF.

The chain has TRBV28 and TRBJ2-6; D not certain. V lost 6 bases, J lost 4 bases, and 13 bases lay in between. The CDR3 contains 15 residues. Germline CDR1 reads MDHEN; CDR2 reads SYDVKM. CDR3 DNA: TGTGCCAGCAGGGGCGCCTACACAGGGGCCAACGTCCTGACTTTC. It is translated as CASRGAYTGANVLTF. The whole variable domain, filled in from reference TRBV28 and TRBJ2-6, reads DVKVTQSSRYLVKRTGEKVFLECVQDMDHENMFWYRQDPGLGLRLIYFSYDVKMKEKGDIPEGYSVSREKKERFSLILESASTNQTSMYLCASRGAYTGANVLTFGAGSRLTVL.

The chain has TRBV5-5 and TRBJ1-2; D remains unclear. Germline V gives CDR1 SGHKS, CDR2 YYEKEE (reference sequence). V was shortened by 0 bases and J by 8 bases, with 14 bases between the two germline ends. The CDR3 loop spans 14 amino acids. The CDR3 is CASSLASKSGGYTF. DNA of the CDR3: TGTGCCAGCAGCTTGGCCAGTAAAAGTGGGGGCTACACCTTC. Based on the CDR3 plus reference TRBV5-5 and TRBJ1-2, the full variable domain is DAGVTQSPTHLIKTRGQQVTLRCSPISGHKSVSWYQQVLGQGPQFIFQYYEKEERGRGNFPDRFSARQFPNYSSELNVNALLLGDSALYLCASSLASKSGGYTFGSGTRLTVV.

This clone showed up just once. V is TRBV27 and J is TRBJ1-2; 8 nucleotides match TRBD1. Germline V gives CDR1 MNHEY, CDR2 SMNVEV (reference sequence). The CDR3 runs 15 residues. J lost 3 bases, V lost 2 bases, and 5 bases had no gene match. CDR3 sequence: CASSLKGQVYYGYTF. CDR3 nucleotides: TGTGCCAGCAGTTTAAAGGGACAGGTATACTATGGCTACACCTTC.

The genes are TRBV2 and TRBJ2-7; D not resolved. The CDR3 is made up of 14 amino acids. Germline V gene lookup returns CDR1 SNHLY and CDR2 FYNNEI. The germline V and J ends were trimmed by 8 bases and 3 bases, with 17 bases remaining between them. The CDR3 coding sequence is TGTGCCAGCTCCCAACGAGATTCCGGCTACGAGCAGTACTTC. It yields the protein CASSQRDSGYEQYF.